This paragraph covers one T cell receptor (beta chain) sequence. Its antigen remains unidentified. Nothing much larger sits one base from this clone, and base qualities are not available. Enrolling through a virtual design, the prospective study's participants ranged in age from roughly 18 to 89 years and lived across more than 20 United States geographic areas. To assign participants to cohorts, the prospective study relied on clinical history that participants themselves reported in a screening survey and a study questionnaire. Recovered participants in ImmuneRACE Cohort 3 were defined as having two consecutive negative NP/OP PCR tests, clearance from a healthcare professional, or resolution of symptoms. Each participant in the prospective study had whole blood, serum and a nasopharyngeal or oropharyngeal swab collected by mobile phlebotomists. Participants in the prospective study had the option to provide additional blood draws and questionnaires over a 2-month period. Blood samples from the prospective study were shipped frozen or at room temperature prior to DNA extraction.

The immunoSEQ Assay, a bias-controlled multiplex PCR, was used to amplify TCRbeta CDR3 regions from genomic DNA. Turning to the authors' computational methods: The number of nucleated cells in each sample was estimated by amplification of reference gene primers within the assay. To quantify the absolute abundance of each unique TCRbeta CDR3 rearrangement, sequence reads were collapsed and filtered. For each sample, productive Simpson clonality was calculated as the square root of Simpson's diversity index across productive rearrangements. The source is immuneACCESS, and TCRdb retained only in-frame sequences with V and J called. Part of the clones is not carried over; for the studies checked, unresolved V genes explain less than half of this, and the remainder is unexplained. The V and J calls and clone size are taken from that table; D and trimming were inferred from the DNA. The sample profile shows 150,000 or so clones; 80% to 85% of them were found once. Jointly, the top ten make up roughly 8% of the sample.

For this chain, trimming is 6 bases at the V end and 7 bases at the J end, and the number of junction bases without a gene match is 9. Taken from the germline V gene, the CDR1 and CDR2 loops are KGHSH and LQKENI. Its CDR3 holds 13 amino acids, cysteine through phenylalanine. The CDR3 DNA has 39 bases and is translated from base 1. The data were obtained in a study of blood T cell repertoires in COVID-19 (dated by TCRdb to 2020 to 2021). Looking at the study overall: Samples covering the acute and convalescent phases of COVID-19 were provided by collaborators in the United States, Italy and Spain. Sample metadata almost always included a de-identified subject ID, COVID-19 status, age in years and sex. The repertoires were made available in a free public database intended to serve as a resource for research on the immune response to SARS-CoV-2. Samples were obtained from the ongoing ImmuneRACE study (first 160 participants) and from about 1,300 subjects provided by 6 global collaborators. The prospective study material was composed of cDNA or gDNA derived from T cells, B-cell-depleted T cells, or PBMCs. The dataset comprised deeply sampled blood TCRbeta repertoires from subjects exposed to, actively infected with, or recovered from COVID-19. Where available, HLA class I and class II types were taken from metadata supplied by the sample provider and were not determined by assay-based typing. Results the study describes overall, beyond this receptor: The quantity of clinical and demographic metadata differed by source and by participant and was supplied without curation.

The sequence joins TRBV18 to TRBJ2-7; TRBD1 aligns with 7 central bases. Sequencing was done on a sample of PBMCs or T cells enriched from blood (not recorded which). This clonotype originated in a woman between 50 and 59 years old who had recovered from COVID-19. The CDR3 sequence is CASSHGQEREQYF. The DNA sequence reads TGTGCCAGCTCTCACGGACAGGAGAGGGAGCAGTACTTC. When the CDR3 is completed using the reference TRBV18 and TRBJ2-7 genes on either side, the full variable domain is NAGVMQNPRHLVRRRGQEARLRCSPMKGHSHVYWYRQLPEEGLKFMVYLQKENIIDESGMPKERFSAEFPKEGPSILRIQQVVRGDSAAYFCASSHGQEREQYFGPGTRLTVT.